The 29 T cell receptor beta chains reported below all come from one sample, sequenced in a study of tumor and adjacent non-tumor tissue in lung cancer. RNA was extracted from bulk tissue without any cell sorting. TCRbeta libraries were built with three rounds of nested PCR, modified from ARM-PCR. TCRdb recomputed calls from the multiplex PCR reads with MiXCR, one row per CDR3 protein. The table records about 76,000 distinct CDR3 sequences, nearly 70% of them present only once. Input material: lung tumor tissue. The receptors here all came from a woman between 65 and 79 years old with non-small cell lung cancer.

With regard to this clonotype: It may be a read error: a sequence one base away is much more abundant. The CDR3 reads CASILIHGDEQFF. The CDR3 DNA sequence: TGTGCCAGCATCCTAATCCACGGCGATGAGCAGTTCTTC. The genes are TRBV7-8 and TRBJ2-1; D gene uncertain. The germline V gene has CDR1 SGHVS and CDR2 FQNEAQ. The CDR3 consists of 13 residues. The V gene lost 7 bases and the J gene lost 8 bases, with 15 bases spanning the gap. Together with reference TRBV7-8 and TRBJ2-1, the CDR3 gives the full variable domain: GAGVSQSPRYKVAKRGQDVALRCDPISGHVSLFWYQQALGQGPEFLTYFQNEAQLDKSGLPSDRFFAERPEGSVSTLKIQRTQQEDSAVYLCASILIHGDEQFFGPGTRLTVL.

This clonotype was found many times. This chain connects TRBV6-1 to TRBJ2-5, with 10 bases fitting TRBD1. With V trimmed by 6 bases and J by 14 bases, 9 bases remained unmatched. The CDR3 is 12 residues long. The germline V gene encodes CDR1 MNHNS and CDR2 SASEGT. CDR3 region: CASRAGTGVTYF. CDR3 sequence (DNA): TGTGCCAGCAGAGCCGGGACAGGGGTTACTTACTTC.

Worth noting for this clonotype: The germline gene is not matched at one end of the junction; a read error may be the cause. The rearrangement links TRBV4-1 to TRBJ1-1, with D maybe TRBD1 (5 bases). This CDR3 comprises 14 residues. Germline values: CDR1 MGHRA, CDR2 YSYEKL. The CDR3 DNA is TGTGCCAGGAGCCAAGATTCTGGGGGTGAGGGAGCTTTCTTT. Translation gives CARSQDSGGEGAFF.

This clonotype came up many times. The chain joins TRBV5-1 to TRBJ1-6, with a tentative D call TRBD1 (5 bases). Germline values: CDR1 SGHRS, CDR2 YFSETQ. The CDR3 length is 15 residues. V was clipped by 2 bases and J by 5 bases, with 11 bases between them. In DNA, the CDR3 is TGCGCCAGCAGCTTACAGGACTTAGATAATTCACCCCTCCACTTT. Amino acids: CASSLQDLDNSPLHF.

As regards this clonotype: A much larger clone sits a single nucleotide away, making a read error possible. In DNA, the CDR3 is TGCGCCAGCAGCGTAGGGGGAGCCGAGAAGTACTTC. Its protein is CASSVGGAEKYF. This chain uses TRBV5-1 with TRBJ2-7; TRBD1 is a possible D gene (6 bases). The CDR3 is 12 amino acids. Germline CDR1 reads SGHRS; CDR2 reads YFSETQ.

Of note for this clonotype: One end of the junction is discordant with germline, which a read error may explain. The CDR3 spells CASNGGDSTDMQYF. The CDR3 DNA reads TGTGCCAGCAACGGTGGGGATAGCACAGATATGCAGTATTTT. The chain uses TRBV7-8 and TRBJ2-3; D is undetermined. The germline CDR1 and CDR2 sequences are SGHVS and FQNEAQ. The CDR3 is 14 residues long.

Notes on this clonotype: The conserved closing phenylalanine or tryptophan is absent in this CDR3, likely reflecting a read error. This chain connects TRBV4-2 to TRBJ1-1; D perhaps matches TRBD1 (5 bases). CDR3 size: 14 residues. V shed 4 bases and J shed 5 bases, with 14 bases lying between them. The V gene's germline CDR1 is LGHNA and CDR2 YNFKEQ. DNA of the CDR3: TGTGCCAGCAGCCTGGGGCGCAGGGATACTGAAGCTTTCGTT. Amino acids: CASSLGRRDTEAFV.

Turning to this clonotype: The conserved phenylalanine or tryptophan is not found at the CDR3 terminus, so this likely reflects a read error. The chain links TRBV4-1 to TRBJ2-2; D call uncertain. The CDR3 extends over 16 amino acids. Germline loops: CDR1 MGHRA, CDR2 YSYEKL. CDR3: CATSPRGAMNTGELFL. CDR3 DNA sequence: TGCGCCACCAGCCCCCGAGGAGCGATGAACACCGGGGAGCTGTTTCTT.

A note on this clonotype: This CDR3 is missing its conserved last phenylalanine or tryptophan, likely due to a read error. It is unclear where the CDR3 begins or ends on the DNA, so no DNA is shown, and the CDR3 is as TCRdb lists it. The V gene is TRBV7-8, the J gene TRBJ1-2; the D segment call TRBD1 is taken from the table without a DNA check. The CDR3 region is 15 residues in length, termini included. Germline V gene lookup returns CDR1 SGHVS and CDR2 FQNEAQ. Here the CDR3 reads CASSPRTGNAYGYIS.

Turning to this clonotype: This may be a read error, as it is one base from a much larger clone. The chain couples TRBV5-1 to TRBJ2-2; D tentatively reads TRBD1 or TRBD2 (5 bases each). CDR3 length: 15 amino acids. From germline, CDR1 is SGHRS and CDR2 YFSETQ. V was trimmed by 4 bases and J by 3 bases, leaving 13 bases between them. The CDR3 DNA reads TGCGCCAGCAGCGTAAACCAGGGAGACACCGGGGAGCTGTTTTTT. This sequence encodes CASSVNQGDTGELFF.

Details on this clonotype: An end of the junction does not agree with germline; a read error may underlie this. This chain links TRBV20-1 with TRBJ1-1; D ambiguous. Germline-derived CDR1 and CDR2 are DFQATT and SNEGSKA (reference sequence). This CDR3 is 12 amino acids long. CDR3 amino acids: CSARTTNTEAYF. CDR3 bases: TGCAGTGCTAGGACCACGAACACTGAAGCTTACTTT.

This chain joins TRBV7-9 and TRBJ2-5, with 13 bases fitting TRBD2. The CDR3 is 16 amino acids. Trimming took 7 bases from V and 4 from J; bases not matched to a gene: 9. Germline V gene data show CDR1 as SEHNR and CDR2 as FQNEAQ (reference sequence). The CDR3 reads CASNSYWTSGGETQYF. CDR3 nucleotide sequence: TGTGCCAGCAACTCCTACTGGACTAGCGGGGGAGAGACCCAGTACTTC.

Comments on this clonotype: The junction shows a germline mismatch at one end, possibly a read error. This chain connects TRBV20-1 to TRBJ1-2; D may be TRBD1 (5 bases). CDR1 DFQATT and CDR2 SNEGSKA come from the germline V gene (reference sequence). This CDR3 comprises 12 residues. The CDR3 DNA follows: TGCAATGCTGTCGGGACCATCTATGGTTACACCTTC. Protein: CNAVGTIYGYTF.

Of note for this clonotype: Germline and junction disagree at one end, which may indicate a read error. This chain links TRBV6-2 or TRBV6-3 with TRBJ2-2; TRBD2 might be the D (5 bases). Germline lookup yields CDR1 MNHEY and CDR2 SVGEGT. The CDR3 runs to 14 residues. CDR3 sequence: CASIITARPGELFF. The DNA of the CDR3 is TGTGCCAGCATCATAACCGCGCGGCCCGGGGAGCTATTTTTT.

Notes on this clonotype: A read error may produce the germline difference seen at one junction end. The gene calls are TRBV6-6 and TRBJ2-5, with 9 bases that match TRBD2. This CDR3 comprises 15 residues. Germline-derived CDR1 and CDR2 are MNHNY and SVGAGI (reference sequence). CDR3 DNA: TGTGCCAGCAGTTACTTGGGACTAGCAATGGAGACCCGGTACTTC. This gives the protein CASSYLGLAMETRYF.

This clonotype occurred many times. The chain combines TRBV2 with TRBJ2-2, with 7 bases lining up with TRBD2. Germline CDR1 and CDR2: SNHLY and FYNNEI. V shed 0 bases and J 6 bases; nucleotides not matched to a gene: 4. The CDR3 spans 15 residues. DNA of the CDR3: TGTGCCAGCAGTGAAGCGGGAGGGAAACCCGGGGAGCTGTTTTTT. Residues: CASSEAGGKPGELFF.

About this clonotype: This CDR3 fails to terminate in the conserved phenylalanine or tryptophan, so it likely reflects a read error. The DNA is omitted, as the CDR3 cannot be located on it reliably, and the CDR3 follows TCRdb's listing. V usage is TRBV28 and J usage is TRBJ2-3; the table's D call, TRBD2, has no DNA check behind it. The germline V gene has CDR1 MDHEN and CDR2 SYDVKM. The CDR3 is 17 residues long, ends included. CDR3 region: CASSLISGLAGADTRYL.

This clonotype has a single count. The rearrangement joins TRBV20-1 to TRBJ1-5; D ambiguous. Germline values: CDR1 DFQATT, CDR2 SNEGSKA (reference sequence). V lost 0 bases to trimming and J lost 3 bases, with 12 bases between them. The CDR3 extends over 15 amino acids. The CDR3 is CSARDLSQLNQPQHF. Here the CDR3 DNA reads TGCAGTGCTAGAGATCTGTCACAGCTCAATCAGCCCCAGCATTTT.

This rearrangement joins TRBV20-1 to TRBJ2-2, with 7 bases that match TRBD2. Germline V gene data show CDR1 as DFQATT and CDR2 as SNEGSKA (reference sequence). The CDR3 totals 14 residues. V lost 6 bases, J lost 4 bases, and 8 bases stayed unmatched. This CDR3 reads CSADVQRGTGELFF. CDR3 DNA sequence: TGCAGTGCAGATGTCCAGCGGGGCACCGGGGAGCTGTTTTTT.

This clonotype appeared once. The chain links TRBV28 to TRBJ2-3; tentative D call: TRBD2 (5 bases). This CDR3 has 13 residues. Trimming cost V 8 bases and J 4 bases, with 13 bases left between them. Germline V lookup: CDR1 MDHEN, CDR2 SYDVKM. The CDR3 loop is CASRKSGADTQYF. As DNA, the CDR3 is TGTGCCAGCCGGAAAAGCGGCGCAGATACGCAGTATTTT.

This clonotype has only one observation. The junction does not match germline at one end; this may be a read error. DNA of the CDR3: TGTGCCAGCAGCCAAGATGCAGTGGGCGCCAACAATGAGCAATTCTTC. Amino acid sequence: CASSQDAVGANNEQFF. The chain has TRBV4-2 and TRBJ2-1; D unresolved. Germline CDR1 reads LGHNA; CDR2 reads YNFKEQ. CDR3 length: 16 residues.

With regard to this clonotype: The conserved final phenylalanine or tryptophan is absent from the CDR3, which likely points to a read error. This sequence joins TRBV29-1 and TRBJ2-3, with D possibly matching TRBD1 (6 bases). Trimming took 5 bases from V and 6 from J, leaving 15 bases between them. The germline V gene encodes CDR1 SQVTM and CDR2 ANQGSEA. CDR3 length: 13 residues. CDR3 residues: CSVNTGPRDTQYL. The CDR3 DNA sequence: TGCAGCGTTAATACAGGGCCGCGGGATACGCAGTATTTA.

There are a few counts of this clonotype. A junction boundary mismatches the germline segment, possibly from a read error. The rearrangement links TRBV7-9 to TRBJ1-6; possibly TRBD1 for D (6 bases). Germline lookup yields CDR1 SEHNR and CDR2 FQNEAQ (reference sequence). There are 14 residues in the CDR3. CDR3 residues: CVSSPDRSGSPLHF. The DNA for the CDR3 is TGTGTCAGCAGCCCGGACAGATCGGGTTCACCCCTCCACTTT.

Concerning this clonotype itself: The conserved phenylalanine or tryptophan is not found at the CDR3 terminus, so this likely reflects a read error. This chain connects TRBV13 to TRBJ2-7; TRBD1 might be the D (5 bases). CDR1 and CDR2 (germline): PRHDT, FYEKMQ (reference sequence). This CDR3 contains 14 residues. V was shortened by 7 bases and J by 4 bases, with 17 bases between the two germline ends. Here the CDR3 reads CASNPRQLLYEQYL. The CDR3 DNA is TGTGCCAGCAACCCCAGACAGTTGTTATACGAGCAGTACTTG.

With respect to this clonotype: Compared with germline, one end of the junction differs, possibly owing to a read error. The chain carries TRBV5-4 and TRBJ2-2; maybe TRBD1 (6 bases). The CDR3 covers 15 residues. In germline, CDR1 is SGHNT, CDR2 YYREEE (reference sequence). Here the CDR3 reads CVSSLGQTNTGELFF. DNA of the CDR3: TGTGTCAGCAGCCTGGGACAAACGAACACCGGGGAGTTATTTTTT. The full variable domain, its missing parts supplied by reference TRBV5-4 and TRBJ2-2, is ETGVTQSPTHLIKTRGQQVTLRCSSQSGHNTVSWYQQALGQGPQFIFQYYREEENGRGNFPPRFSGLQFPNYSSELNVNALELDDSALYLCVSSLGQTNTGELFFGEGSRLTVL.

V usage is TRBV12-3 or TRBV12-4 and J usage is TRBJ1-2, with a weak D call TRBD1 (5 bases). V was cut by 5 bases and J by 4 bases, with 14 bases left in between. The CDR3 has 14 residues. The CDR3 coding sequence is TGTGCCAGCAGTGGGATACGGGGCGCCTATGGCTACACCTTC. Translating gives CASSGIRGAYGYTF.

J is TRBJ2-5 and V is TRBV7-9; D unresolved. V gave up 2 bases and J gave up 5 bases, with 9 bases separating them. Germline values: CDR1 SEHNR, CDR2 FQNEAQ (reference sequence). The CDR3 extends over 13 amino acids. CDR3 bases: TGTGCCAGCAGCTTATACGGTAGCGAGACCCAGTACTTC. This codes for CASSLYGSETQYF.

As to this clonotype: A much bigger clone sits one base away, suggesting this may be a read error. The chain is built from TRBV20-1 and TRBJ2-3, with D possibly TRBD2 on 5 matching bases. This CDR3 is built from 12 residues. Germline CDR1 and CDR2: DFQATT and SNEGSKA (reference sequence). The CDR3 nucleotides read TGCTGTGCTAGCTCTGACACAGATACGCAGTATTTT. It is translated as CCASSDTDTQYF.

On this clonotype itself: One end of the junction fails to match germline, which may point to a read error. The chain carries TRBV9 and TRBJ1-2; D gene unclear. Germline lookup yields CDR1 SGDLS and CDR2 YYNGEE. The CDR3 has 15 residues. DNA of the CDR3: TGTGCCACCAGCGTAGGGCTAACGGTGGGGTATGGCTACACCTTC. Its translation is CATSVGLTVGYGYTF.